One TCR beta chain is described in this entry. The antigen it binds to is not known. Per-nucleotide qualities are absent, and no much larger clonotype sits a single base away. This specimen belongs to a study of identifying expanded T cells in peripheral blood (dated 2019 in TCRdb). With regard to the full study: Four technical replicates, made by sequencing separate aliquots from the same pool of genomic DNA, were compared pairwise.

The immunoSEQ Assay, which uses bias-controlled multiplex PCR amplification of genomic DNA, was used to profile TCRbeta CDR3 regions. Per the original workflow: The absolute abundance of each unique TCRbeta CDR3 region was quantified after sequences were collapsed and filtered. Two models were used to test differential abundance: a binomial model (Fisher-equivalent) and a beta-binomial model that adds time-dependent variance fitted from healthy donors. Clones with fewer than 5 combined templates were removed, and a clone was called differentially abundant if the clone's Benjamini-Hochberg FDR was below 0.01. Using the form v = (b*log(k)+a)^2, the beta-binomial variance was modeled as a function of the total template count across the two samples. Not all clones reach the TCRdb copy of this immuneACCESS table, which keeps in-frame sequences only. Checked studies attribute under half of the gap to unresolved V genes and leave the rest unexplained. V and J calls plus clone size are reproduced from that table; the DNA served to infer D and trimming. Across this sample there are approximately 100,000 clones, with about 88% seen only once. The top ten clonotypes cover about 8.6% of the sample.

Reading the germline V gene gives CDR1 MGHRA and CDR2 YSYEKL. V is trimmed back by 1 base and J by 2 bases, and the junction contains 8 bases that no gene match accounts for. From the cysteine up to the phenylalanine, the CDR3 has a length of 16 residues. Only the CDR3 portion is preserved as DNA: 48 bases, with reading frame beginning at the first base. Paper-wide results and their limitations: The authors expected biological variance in healthy repertoires might increase further over much longer intervals such as months to years. For all healthy donors, the variance in clone template counts between approximately two-week samples rose significantly as total template count increased. Across all healthy-donor time intervals, the beta-binomial model significantly lowered both the number of clones called differentially abundant and the false-positive rate. About 1.1 differentially abundant clones were flagged by the binomial model between technical replicates, whereas about 15 and 19 were flagged over roughly two weeks and four weeks, respectively.

No immune events, such as infections, were documented for the healthy donors during the collection period. Healthy-donor blood repertoires served as a training cohort to calibrate time-dependent variance in a beta-binomial model of T-cell clone differential abundance. The training cohort comprised some 10 healthy donors, 3 female and 7 male. Donor ages ranged from 29 to 64 years, with an average of about 41 years. Obtained from a commercial supplier, whole blood was collected from each healthy donor at three time points set around two weeks apart. Genomic DNA was extracted from unsorted whole blood for immunosequencing.

The sequence came from a person between 18 and 69 years old in good health. Sequencing was performed on blood. The sequence links TRBV4-1 to TRBJ2-7; 7 central nucleotides agree with TRBD1. The sequence in DNA is TGCGCCAGCAGCCAAGCATACAGGGGCGACACCTACGAGCAGTACTTC. The translation is CASSQAYRGDTYEQYF.